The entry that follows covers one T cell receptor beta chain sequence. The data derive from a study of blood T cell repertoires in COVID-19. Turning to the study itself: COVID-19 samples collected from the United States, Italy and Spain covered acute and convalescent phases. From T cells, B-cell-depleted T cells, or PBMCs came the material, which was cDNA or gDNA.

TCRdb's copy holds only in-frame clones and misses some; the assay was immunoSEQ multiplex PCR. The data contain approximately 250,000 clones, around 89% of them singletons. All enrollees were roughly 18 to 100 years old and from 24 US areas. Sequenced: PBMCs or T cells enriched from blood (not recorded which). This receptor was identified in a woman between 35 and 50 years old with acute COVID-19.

Here the CDR3 reads CASSLPAQDSPLHF. The CDR3, as DNA: TGTGCCAGCAGCTTACCAGCACAGGATTCACCCCTCCACTTT. This chain uses TRBV11-3 with TRBJ1-6; TRBD1 might be the D (5 bases). This CDR3 region has 14 residues. V lost 2 bases and J lost 8, with 10 bases in between. Germline loops: CDR1 SGHNT, CDR2 YENEEA.